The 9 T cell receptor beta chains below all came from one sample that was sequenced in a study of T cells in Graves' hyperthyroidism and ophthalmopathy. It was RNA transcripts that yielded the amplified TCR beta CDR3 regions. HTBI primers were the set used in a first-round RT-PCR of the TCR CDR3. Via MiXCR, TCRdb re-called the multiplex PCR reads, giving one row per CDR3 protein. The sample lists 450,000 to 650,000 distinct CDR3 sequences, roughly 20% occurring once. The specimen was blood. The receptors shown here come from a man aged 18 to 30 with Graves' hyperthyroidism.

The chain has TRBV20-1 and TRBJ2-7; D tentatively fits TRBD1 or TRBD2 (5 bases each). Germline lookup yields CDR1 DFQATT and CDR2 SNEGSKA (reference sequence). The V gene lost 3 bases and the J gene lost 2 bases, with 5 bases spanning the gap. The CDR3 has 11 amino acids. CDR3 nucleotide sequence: TGCAGTGCTAGGGGGGCCTACGAGCAGTACTTC. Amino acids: CSARGAYEQYF.

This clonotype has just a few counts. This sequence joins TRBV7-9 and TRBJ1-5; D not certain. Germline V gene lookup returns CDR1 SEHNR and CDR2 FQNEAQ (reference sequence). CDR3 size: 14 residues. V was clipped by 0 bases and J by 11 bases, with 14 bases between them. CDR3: CASSLAGPDGTQHF. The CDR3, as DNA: TGTGCCAGCAGCTTAGCCGGGCCGGACGGGACCCAGCATTTT.

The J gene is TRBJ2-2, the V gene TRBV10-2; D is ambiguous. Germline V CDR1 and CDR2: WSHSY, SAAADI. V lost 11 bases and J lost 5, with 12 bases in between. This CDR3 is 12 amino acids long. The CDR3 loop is CACTRDTGELFF. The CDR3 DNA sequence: TGCGCCTGCACCCGAGATACCGGGGAGCTGTTTTTT.

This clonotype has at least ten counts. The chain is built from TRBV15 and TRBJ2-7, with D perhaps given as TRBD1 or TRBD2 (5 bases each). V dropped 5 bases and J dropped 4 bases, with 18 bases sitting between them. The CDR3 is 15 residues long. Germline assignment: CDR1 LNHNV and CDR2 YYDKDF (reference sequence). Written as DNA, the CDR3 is TGTGCCACCAGCGCCGGGGACGCGTATTCTTACGAGCAGTACTTC. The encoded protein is CATSAGDAYSYEQYF.

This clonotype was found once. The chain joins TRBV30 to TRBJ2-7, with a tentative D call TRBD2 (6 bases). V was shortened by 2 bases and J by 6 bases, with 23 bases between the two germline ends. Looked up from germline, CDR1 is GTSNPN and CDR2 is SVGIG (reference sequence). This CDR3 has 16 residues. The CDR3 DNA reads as TGTGCCTGGAGTAGCGGGCAGAGCCTGCTCTCGGGCGAGCAGTACTTC. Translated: CAWSSGQSLLSGEQYF.

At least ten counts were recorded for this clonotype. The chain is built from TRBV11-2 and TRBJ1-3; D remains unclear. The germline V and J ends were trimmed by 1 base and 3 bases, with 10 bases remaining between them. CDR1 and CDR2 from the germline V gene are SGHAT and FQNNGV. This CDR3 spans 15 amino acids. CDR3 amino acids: CASSLGRLGGNTIYF. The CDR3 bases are TGTGCCAGCAGCTTAGGCCGGTTAGGTGGAAACACCATATATTTT.

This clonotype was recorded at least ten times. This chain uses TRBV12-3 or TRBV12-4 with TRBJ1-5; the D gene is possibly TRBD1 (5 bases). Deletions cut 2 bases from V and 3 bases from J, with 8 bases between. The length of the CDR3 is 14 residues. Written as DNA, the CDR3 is TGTGCCAGCAGTTTAATAGGGACCAATCAGCCCCAGCATTTT. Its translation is CASSLIGTNQPQHF.

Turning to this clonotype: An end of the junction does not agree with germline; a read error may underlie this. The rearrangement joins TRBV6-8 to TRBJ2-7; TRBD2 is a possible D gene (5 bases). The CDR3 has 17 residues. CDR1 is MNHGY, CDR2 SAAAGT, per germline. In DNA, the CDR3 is TGTGCCAGCAGTTACCATCCAGGACTTACCTTATCCTACGATCAGTACTTC. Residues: CASSYHPGLTLSYDQYF.

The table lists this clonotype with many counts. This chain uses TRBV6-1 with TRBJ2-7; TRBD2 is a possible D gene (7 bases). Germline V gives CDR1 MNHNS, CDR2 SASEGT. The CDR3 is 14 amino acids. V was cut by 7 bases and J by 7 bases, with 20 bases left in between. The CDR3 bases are TGTGCCAGCACTCAGGGAGGGGGGGAGTGGGAGCAGTACTTC. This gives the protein CASTQGGGEWEQYF.